The rows below give T cell receptor beta chains drawn from one sample of a study of T cell repertoires in cytomegalovirus infection. TCRdb itself ran the reads through MiXCR, one entry per CDR3 protein. In the table there are roughly 140,000 distinct CDR3 sequences, roughly a quarter of which are singletons. Material for sequencing was PBMCs. These receptors all come from a human donor in good health (CMV status not recorded). Some clones in this sample may be carry-over from other donors' samples. The CDR3 runs from the conserved cysteine through the conserved F or W. The D gene is left open where the match is weak. Clone size is shown for a subset of rows, as once, few, many or a class of expanded clone.

>-|TRBV3-1|-|TRBJ2-5
CASRQQGSQETQYF
TGTGCCAGCAGGCAACAGGGAAGCCAAGAGACCCAGTACTTC
>many|TRBV7-2|-|TRBJ2-1
CASSLWGNEQFF
TGTGCCAGCAGCTTATGGGGTAATGAGCAGTTCTTC
>-|TRBV20-1|-|TRBJ2-5
CSAIGREETQYF
TGCAGTGCTATTGGACGGGAAGAGACCCAGTACTTC
>many|TRBV7-2|-|TRBJ2-1
CASSAVGGAVNEQFF
TGTGCCAGCAGCGCCGTGGGGGGGGCCGTCAATGAGCAGTTCTTC
>few|TRBV6-5|-|TRBJ1-2
CASSYFTEGFNYGYTF
TGTGCCAGCAGTTACTTTACTGAGGGCTTTAACTATGGCTACACCTTC
>few|TRBV7-9|TRBD2|TRBJ2-1
CASSLAGREGRYEQFF
TGTGCCAGCAGCTTAGCGGGGCGGGAGGGCCGGTATGAGCAGTTCTTC
>few|TRBV4-1|TRBD1|TRBJ2-7
CASKPGTGSYEQYF
TGCGCCAGCAAACCCGGGACAGGGTCGTACGAGCAGTACTTC
>-|TRBV5-4|TRBD1|TRBJ1-1
CASSRGQGLNTEAFF
TGTGCCAGCAGCCGAGGACAGGGCCTGAACACTGAAGCTTTCTTT
>many|TRBV11-2|-|TRBJ1-6
CASSSTTIDRGLYNSPLHF
TGTGCCAGCAGCTCTACAACTATCGACCGGGGGCTATATAATTCACCCCTCCACTTT
>few|TRBV11-1|-|TRBJ2-6
CASSPREGRGGANVLTF
TGTGCCAGCAGCCCGCGGGAAGGGCGAGGAGGGGCCAACGTCCTGACTTTC
>few|TRBV29-1|-|TRBJ2-1
CSVDAGNSYNEQFF
TGCAGCGTTGATGCGGGGAACTCCTACAATGAGCAGTTCTTC
>few|TRBV7-7|TRBD1|TRBJ2-5
CASSLLGTGQETQYF
TGTGCTAGCAGCTTACTGGGGACAGGGCAAGAGACCCAGTACTTC
>many|TRBV7-2|-|TRBJ1-1
CASSPSGARVIRMNTEAFF
TGTGCCAGCAGCCCATCTGGGGCCCGCGTTATTCGGATGAACACTGAAGCTTTCTTT
>-|TRBV29-1|-|TRBJ2-2
CSAEGQENTGELFF
TGCAGCGCCGAGGGGCAGGAGAACACCGGGGAGCTGTTTTTT
>many|TRBV6-5|-|TRBJ1-5
CASRTGSNQPQHF
TGTGCCAGCAGGACAGGCTCCAATCAGCCCCAGCATTTT
>-|TRBV7-2|TRBD1|TRBJ2-7
CGSSLIDRAYEQYF
TGTGGCAGCAGCTTAATTGACAGGGCCTACGAGCAGTACTTC
>few|TRBV12-3/TRBV12-4|-|TRBJ2-7
CASSPGPQGTYEQYF
TGTGCCAGCAGCCCGGGCCCCCAGGGTACGTACGAGCAGTACTTC
>-|TRBV28|TRBD2|TRBJ2-1
CASSSRSGRDIEQFF
TGTGCCAGCAGTTCCCGCAGCGGGAGGGACATTGAGCAGTTCTTC
>-|TRBV24-1|TRBD2|TRBJ2-3
CATSDTPSGTPRDTQYF
TGTGCCACCAGTGATACGCCTAGCGGGACCCCCCGGGATACGCAGTATTTT
>few|TRBV2|TRBD1|TRBJ1-6
CASSKDRGYGSPLHF
TGTGCCAGCAGCAAGGACAGGGGGTATGGTTCACCCCTCCACTTT
>few|TRBV5-6|TRBD1|TRBJ1-4
CASSPMDRGAEKLFF
TGTGCCAGCAGCCCGATGGACAGGGGGGCTGAAAAACTGTTTTTT
>many|TRBV7-2|TRBD1|TRBJ2-1
CASRYYDRVEQFF
TGTGCCAGCAGGTACTACGACAGGGTTGAGCAGTTCTTC
>-|TRBV5-1|-|TRBJ1-2
CASSLRVNYGYTF
TGCGCCAGCAGCCTCAGGGTTAACTATGGCTACACCTTC
>-|TRBV6-2/TRBV6-3|-|TRBJ2-1
CASSPQVNEQFF
TGTGCCAGCAGCCCCCAGGTGAATGAGCAGTTCTTC
>-|TRBV28|TRBD1|TRBJ1-1
CASSWGYRGPEAFF
TGTGCCAGCAGTTGGGGATACAGGGGTCCTGAAGCTTTCTTT
>few|TRBV2|-|TRBJ1-2
CASSEDPGRGGYGYTF
TGTGCCAGCAGTGAAGACCCCGGACGAGGAGGCTATGGCTACACCTTC
>few|TRBV28|-|TRBJ1-5
CASSFFRDQPQHF
TGTGCCAGCAGTTTCTTTCGGGATCAGCCCCAGCATTTT
>many|TRBV5-5|-|TRBJ2-3
CASSLLDTQYF
TGTGCCAGCAGCTTGCTAGATACGCAGTATTTT
>few|TRBV6-2/TRBV6-3|TRBD1|TRBJ2-7
CASRYRGSLYEQYF
TGTGCCAGCAGGTACAGGGGGTCCTTGTACGAGCAGTACTTC